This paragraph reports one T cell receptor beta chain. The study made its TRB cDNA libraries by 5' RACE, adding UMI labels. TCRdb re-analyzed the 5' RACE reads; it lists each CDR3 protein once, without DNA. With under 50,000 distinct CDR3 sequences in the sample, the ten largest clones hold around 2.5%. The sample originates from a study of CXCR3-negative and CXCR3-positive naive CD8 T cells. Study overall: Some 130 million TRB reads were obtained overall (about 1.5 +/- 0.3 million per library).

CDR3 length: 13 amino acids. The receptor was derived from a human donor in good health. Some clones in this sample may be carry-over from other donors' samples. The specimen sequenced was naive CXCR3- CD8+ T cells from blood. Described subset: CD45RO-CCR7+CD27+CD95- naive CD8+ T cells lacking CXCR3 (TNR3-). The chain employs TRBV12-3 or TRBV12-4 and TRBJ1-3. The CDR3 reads CASSLSDRHTIYF.